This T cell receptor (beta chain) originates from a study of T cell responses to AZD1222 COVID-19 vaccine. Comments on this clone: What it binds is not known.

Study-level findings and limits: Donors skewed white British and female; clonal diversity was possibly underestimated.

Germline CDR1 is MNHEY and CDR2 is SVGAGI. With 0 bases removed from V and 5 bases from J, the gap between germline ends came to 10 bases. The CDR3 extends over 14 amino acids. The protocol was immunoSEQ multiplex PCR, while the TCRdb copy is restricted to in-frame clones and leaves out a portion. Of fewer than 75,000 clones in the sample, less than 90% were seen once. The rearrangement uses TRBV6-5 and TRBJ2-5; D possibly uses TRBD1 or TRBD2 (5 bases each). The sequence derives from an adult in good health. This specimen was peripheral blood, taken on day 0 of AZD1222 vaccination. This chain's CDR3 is CASSYSEGLETQYF. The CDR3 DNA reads TGTGCCAGCAGTTACTCAGAGGGGTTGGAGACCCAGTACTTC.